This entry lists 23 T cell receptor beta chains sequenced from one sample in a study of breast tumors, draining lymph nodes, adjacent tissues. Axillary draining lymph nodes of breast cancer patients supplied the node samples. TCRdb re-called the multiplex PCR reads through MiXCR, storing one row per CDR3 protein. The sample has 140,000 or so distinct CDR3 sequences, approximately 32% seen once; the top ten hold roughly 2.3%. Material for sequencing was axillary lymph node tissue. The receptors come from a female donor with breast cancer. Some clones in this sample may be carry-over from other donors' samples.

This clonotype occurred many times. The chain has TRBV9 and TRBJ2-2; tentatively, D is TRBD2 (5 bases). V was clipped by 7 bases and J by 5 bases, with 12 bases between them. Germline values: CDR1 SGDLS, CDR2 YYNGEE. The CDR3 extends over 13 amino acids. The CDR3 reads CASGKTGTGELFF. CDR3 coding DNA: TGTGCCAGCGGAAAAACGGGGACCGGGGAGCTGTTTTTT.

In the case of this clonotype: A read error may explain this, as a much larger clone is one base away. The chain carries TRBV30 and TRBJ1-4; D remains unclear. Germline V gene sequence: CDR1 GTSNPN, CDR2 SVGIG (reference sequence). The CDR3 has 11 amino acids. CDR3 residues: CARSVGGKLFF. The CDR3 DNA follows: TGTGCCCGGAGTGTAGGAGGAAAACTGTTTTTT.

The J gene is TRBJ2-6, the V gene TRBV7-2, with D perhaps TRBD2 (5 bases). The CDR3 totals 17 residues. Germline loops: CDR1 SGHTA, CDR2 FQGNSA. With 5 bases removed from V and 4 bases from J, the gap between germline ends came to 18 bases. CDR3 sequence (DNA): TGTGCCAGCAGCAAGGGCGGGTTTAACACCGGGGCCAACGTCCTGACTTTC. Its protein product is CASSKGGFNTGANVLTF.

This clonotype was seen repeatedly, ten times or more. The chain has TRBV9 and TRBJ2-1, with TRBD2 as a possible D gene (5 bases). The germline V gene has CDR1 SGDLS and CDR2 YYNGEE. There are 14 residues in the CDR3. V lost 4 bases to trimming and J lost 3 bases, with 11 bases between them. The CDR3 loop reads CASSPTGNYNEQFF. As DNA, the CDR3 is TGTGCCAGCAGCCCGACCGGGAACTACAATGAGCAGTTCTTC.

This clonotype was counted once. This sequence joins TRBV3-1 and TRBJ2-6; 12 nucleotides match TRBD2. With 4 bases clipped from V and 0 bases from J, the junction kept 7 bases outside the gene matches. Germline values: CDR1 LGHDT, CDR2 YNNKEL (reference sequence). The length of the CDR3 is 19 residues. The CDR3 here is CASSRTSGDYSSGANVLTF. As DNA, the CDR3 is TGTGCCAGCAGCCGGACTAGCGGGGATTACAGCTCTGGGGCCAACGTCCTGACTTTC.

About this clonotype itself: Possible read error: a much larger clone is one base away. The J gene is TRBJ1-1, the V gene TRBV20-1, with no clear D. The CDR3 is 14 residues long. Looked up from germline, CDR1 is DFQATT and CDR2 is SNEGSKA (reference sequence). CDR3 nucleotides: TGCAGTGCTAGAGATTTACGGAGGAACAGTGAAGCTTTCTTT. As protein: CSARDLRRNSEAFF.

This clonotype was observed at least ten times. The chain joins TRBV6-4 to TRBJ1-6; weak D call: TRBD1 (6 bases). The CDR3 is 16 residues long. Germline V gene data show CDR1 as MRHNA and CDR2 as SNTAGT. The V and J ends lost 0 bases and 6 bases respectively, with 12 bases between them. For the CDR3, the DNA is TGTGCCAGCAGTGACTCATGGGGGGCAGGTAATTCACCCCTCCACTTT. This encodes CASSDSWGAGNSPLHF.

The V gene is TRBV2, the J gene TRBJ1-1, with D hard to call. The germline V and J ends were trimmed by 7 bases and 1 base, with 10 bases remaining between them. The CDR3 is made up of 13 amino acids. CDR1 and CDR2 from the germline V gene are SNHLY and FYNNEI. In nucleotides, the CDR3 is TGTGCCAGCACTCCTCAGGCGAACACTGAAGCTTTCTTT. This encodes CASTPQANTEAFF.

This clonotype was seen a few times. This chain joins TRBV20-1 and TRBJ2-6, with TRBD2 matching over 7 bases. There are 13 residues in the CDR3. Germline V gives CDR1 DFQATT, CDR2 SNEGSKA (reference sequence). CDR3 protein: CRVLGGGANVLTF. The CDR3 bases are TGCAGAGTCTTGGGAGGGGGGGCCAACGTCCTGACTTTC.

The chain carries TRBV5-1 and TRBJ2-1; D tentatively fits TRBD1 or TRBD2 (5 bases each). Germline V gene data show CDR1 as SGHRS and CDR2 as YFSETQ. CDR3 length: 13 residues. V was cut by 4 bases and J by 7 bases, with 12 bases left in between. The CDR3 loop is CASSLGARNEQFF. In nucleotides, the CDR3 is TGCGCCAGCAGCCTCGGGGCCAGAAATGAGCAGTTCTTC.

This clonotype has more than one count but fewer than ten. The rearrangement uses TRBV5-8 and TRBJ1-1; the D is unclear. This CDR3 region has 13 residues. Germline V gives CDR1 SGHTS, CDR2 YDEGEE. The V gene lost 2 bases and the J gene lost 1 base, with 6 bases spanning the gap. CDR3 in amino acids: CASSFSENTEAFF. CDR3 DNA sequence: TGTGCCAGCAGCTTCTCGGAGAACACTGAAGCTTTCTTT.

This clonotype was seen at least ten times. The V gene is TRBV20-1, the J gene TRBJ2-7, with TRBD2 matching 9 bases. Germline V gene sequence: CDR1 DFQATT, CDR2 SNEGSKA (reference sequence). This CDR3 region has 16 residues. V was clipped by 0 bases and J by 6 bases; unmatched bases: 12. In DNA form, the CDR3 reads TGCAGTGCTAGAGATATGAGACTAGCGGATAACTCCGAGCAGTACGTC. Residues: CSARDMRLADNSEQYV.

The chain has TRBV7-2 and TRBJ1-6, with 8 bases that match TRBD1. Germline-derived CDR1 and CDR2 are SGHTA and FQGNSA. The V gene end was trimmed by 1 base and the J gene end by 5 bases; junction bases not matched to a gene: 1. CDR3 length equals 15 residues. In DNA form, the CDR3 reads TGTGCCAGCAGCTTAGTGGACAGGGATAATTCACCCCTCCACTTT. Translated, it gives CASSLVDRDNSPLHF.

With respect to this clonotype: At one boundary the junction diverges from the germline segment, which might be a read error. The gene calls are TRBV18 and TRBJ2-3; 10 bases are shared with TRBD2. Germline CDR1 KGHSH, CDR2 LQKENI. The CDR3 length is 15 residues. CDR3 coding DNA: TGTGCCAGCTCACTAACCACCCCCGGGACTAGCGCCGGGGATTTT. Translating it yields CASSLTTPGTSAGDF.

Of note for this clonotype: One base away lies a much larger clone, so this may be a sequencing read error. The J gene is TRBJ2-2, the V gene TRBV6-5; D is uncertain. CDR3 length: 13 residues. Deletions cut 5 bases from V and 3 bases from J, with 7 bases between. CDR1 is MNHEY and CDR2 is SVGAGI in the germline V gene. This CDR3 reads CASSVTDTGELFF. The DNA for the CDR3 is TGTGCCAGCAGTGTCACGGACACCGGGGAGCTGTTTTTT.

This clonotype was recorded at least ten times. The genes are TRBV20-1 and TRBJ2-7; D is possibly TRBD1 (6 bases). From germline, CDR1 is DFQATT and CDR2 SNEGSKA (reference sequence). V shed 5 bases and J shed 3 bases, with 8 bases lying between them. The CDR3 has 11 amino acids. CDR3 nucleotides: TGCAGTGCTCGGGACAACTACGAGCAGTACTTC. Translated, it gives CSARDNYEQYF.

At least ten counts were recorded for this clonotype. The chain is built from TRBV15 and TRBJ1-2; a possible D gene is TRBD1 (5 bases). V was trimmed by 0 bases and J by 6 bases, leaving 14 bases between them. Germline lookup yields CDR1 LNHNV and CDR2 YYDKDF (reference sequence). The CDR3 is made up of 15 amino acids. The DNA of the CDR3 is TGTGCCACCAGCAGAGACGCGTATCTGGGGGATGGCTACACCTTC. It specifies CATSRDAYLGDGYTF. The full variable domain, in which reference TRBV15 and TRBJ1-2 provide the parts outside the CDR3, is DAMVIQNPRYQVTQFGKPVTLSCSQTLNHNVMYWYQQKSSQAPKLLFHYYDKDFNNEADTPDNFQSRRPNTSFCFLDIRSPGLGDTAMYLCATSRDAYLGDGYTFGSGTRLTVV.

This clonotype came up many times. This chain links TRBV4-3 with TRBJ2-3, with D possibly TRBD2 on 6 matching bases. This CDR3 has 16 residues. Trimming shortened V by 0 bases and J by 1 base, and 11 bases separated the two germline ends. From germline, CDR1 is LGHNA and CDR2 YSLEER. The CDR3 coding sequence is TGCGCCAGCAGCCAAGATCCCGGCGGGGGCACAGATACGCAGTATTTT. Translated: CASSQDPGGGTDTQYF.

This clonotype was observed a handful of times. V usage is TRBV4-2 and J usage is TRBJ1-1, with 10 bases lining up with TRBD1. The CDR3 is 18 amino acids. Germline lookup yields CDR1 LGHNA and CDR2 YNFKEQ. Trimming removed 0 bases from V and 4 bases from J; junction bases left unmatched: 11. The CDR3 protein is CASSQEFRQGAGGTEAFF. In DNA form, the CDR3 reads TGTGCCAGCAGCCAAGAGTTTAGACAGGGGGCCGGTGGCACTGAAGCTTTCTTT.

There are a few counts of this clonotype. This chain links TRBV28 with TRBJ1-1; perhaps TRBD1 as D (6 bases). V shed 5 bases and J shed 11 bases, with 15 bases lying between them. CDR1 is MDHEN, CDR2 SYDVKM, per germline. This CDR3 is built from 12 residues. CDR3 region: CASSEQGNLAFF. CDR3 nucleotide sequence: TGTGCCAGCAGTGAACAGGGAAATCTGGCTTTCTTT. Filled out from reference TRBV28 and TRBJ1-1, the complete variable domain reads DVKVTQSSRYLVKRTGEKVFLECVQDMDHENMFWYRQDPGLGLRLIYFSYDVKMKEKGDIPEGYSVSREKKERFSLILESASTNQTSMYLCASSEQGNLAFFGQGTRLTVV.

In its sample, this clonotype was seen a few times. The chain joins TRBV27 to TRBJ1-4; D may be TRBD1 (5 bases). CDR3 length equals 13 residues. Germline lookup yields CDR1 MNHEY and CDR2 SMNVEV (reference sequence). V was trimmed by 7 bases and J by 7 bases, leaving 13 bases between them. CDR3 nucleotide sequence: TGTGCCAGCAAACGGGGCGGGAGTGAAAAACTGTTTTTT. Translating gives CASKRGGSEKLFF.

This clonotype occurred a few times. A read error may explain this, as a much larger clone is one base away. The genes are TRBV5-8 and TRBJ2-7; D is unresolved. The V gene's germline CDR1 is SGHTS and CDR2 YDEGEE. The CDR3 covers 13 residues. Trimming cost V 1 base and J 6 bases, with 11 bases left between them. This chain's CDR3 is CASSLYRASEQYV. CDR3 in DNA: TGTGCCAGCAGCTTGTATCGGGCGAGCGAGCAGTACGTC.

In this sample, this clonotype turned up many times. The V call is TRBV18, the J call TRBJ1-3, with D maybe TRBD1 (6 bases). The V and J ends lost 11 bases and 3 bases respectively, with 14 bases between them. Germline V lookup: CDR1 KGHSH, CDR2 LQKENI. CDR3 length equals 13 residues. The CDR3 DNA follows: TGTGCCGCCGGGGGCGATGGTGGAAACACCATATATTTT. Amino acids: CAAGGDGGNTIYF.